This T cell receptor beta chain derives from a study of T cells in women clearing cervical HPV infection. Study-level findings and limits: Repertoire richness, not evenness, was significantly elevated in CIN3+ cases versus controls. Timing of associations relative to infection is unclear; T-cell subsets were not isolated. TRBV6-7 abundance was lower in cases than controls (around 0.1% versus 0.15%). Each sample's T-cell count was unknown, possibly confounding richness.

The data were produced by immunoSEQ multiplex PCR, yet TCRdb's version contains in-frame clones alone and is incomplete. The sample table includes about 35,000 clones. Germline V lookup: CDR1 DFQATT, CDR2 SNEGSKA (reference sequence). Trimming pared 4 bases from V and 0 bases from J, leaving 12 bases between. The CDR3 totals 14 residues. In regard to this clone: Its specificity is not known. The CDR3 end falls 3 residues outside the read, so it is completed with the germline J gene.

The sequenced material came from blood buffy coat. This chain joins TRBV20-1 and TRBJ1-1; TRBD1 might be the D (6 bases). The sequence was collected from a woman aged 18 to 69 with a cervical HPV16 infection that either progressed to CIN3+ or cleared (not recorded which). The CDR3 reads CSATETGVNTEAFF. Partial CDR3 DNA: TGCAGTGCTACCGAGACAGGAGTGAACACTGAA.